This T cell receptor beta chain is drawn from a study of somatic mutations in cytotoxic T cells in rheumatoid arthritis. Germline loops: CDR1 MNHNY, CDR2 SVGAGI (reference sequence). The CDR3 spans 13 residues. This clone was recorded once. Method: immunoSEQ multiplex PCR; TCRdb's copy keeps in-frame clones and lacks some. The repertoire has around 6,000 clones, roughly 85% of them found once; the top ten carry about half. The chain links TRBV6-6 to TRBJ2-5, with a tentative D call TRBD2 (5 bases). The DNA matches TRBJ2-7 better at its end, which makes the J call doubtful. Input material: CD8+ T cells sorted from blood. This sequence was found in a woman between 45 and 60 years old with rheumatoid arthritis. The chain's CDR3 is CASSTAGGYEQYF. CDR3 bases: TGTGCCAGCAGTACGGCGGGCGGATACGAGCAGTACTTC.